A single sample gave rise to the 12 T cell receptor beta chains below, sequenced in a study of cytotoxic CD8 clonotypes in ibrutinib-treated CLL. Clones were sequenced by immunoSEQ multiplex PCR, and TCRdb holds only the in-frame ones, with some missing. The table has a few hundred thousand clones, 70% to 80% seen once. The specimen was PBMCs, collected before ibrutinib treatment. These receptors were obtained from a human donor with chronic lymphocytic leukemia.

The chain combines TRBV7-8 with TRBJ2-2, with TRBD2 matching 7 bases. Unmatched junction bases numbered 9, after V lost 5 bases and J lost 3 bases. The CDR3 consists of 16 residues. Germline V gene lookup returns CDR1 SGHVS and CDR2 FQNEAQ. The CDR3 here is CASSAGDRPDTGELFF. The CDR3 nucleotides read TGTGCCAGCAGCGCGGGGGACCGCCCGGACACCGGGGAGCTGTTTTTT.

J is TRBJ1-2 and V is TRBV9; TRBD1 agrees at 10 bases. The ends lost 8 bases at V and 3 bases at J; junction bases unmatched: 7. The germline CDR1 and CDR2 sequences are SGDLS and YYNGEE. CDR3 size: 14 residues. In DNA form, the CDR3 reads TGTGCCAGTTCTACGGGGACAGGGGACTATGGCTACACCTTC. It encodes CASSTGTGDYGYTF.

V is TRBV7-2 and J is TRBJ1-2; 9 bases map to TRBD1. This CDR3 has 16 amino acids. From germline, CDR1 is SGHTA and CDR2 FQGNSA. The ends lost 5 bases at V and 4 bases at J; junction bases unmatched: 11. The CDR3 DNA reads as TGTGCCAGCAGCCGATCCCGGGACAGGGTTGCCTATGGCTACACCTTC. It translates to CASSRSRDRVAYGYTF.

The rearrangement uses TRBV30 and TRBJ2-6, with unresolved D. The V end lost 4 bases, the J end lost 3 bases, and 13 bases lay between the germline ends. The CDR3 runs 15 residues. Per the germline V gene, CDR1 is GTSNPN and CDR2 is SVGIG (reference sequence). The CDR3 DNA reads as TGTGCCTGGAATCCGGGTTTTCGTGGGGCCAACGTCCTGACTTTC. Residues: CAWNPGFRGANVLTF. The variable domain in full, completed from reference TRBV30 and TRBJ2-6, reads SQTIHQWPATLVQPVGSPLSLECTVEGTSNPNLYWYRQAAGRGLQLLFYSVGIGQISSEVPQNLSASRPQDRQFILSSKKLLLSDSGFYLCAWNPGFRGANVLTFGAGSRLTVL.

The V call is TRBV5-4, the J call TRBJ2-5; no clear D. CDR3 length: 14 residues. V was cut by 0 bases and J by 5 bases, with 11 bases left in between. Germline V lookup: CDR1 SGHNT, CDR2 YYREEE (reference sequence). The CDR3 loop reads CASSLGAPEETQYF. The CDR3 DNA follows: TGTGCCAGCAGCTTGGGAGCCCCTGAGGAGACCCAGTACTTC.

The gene calls are TRBV5-4 and TRBJ2-1; 12 bases line up with TRBD1. The CDR3 has 15 amino acids. V lost 5 bases and J lost 7; bases outside the gene matches: 7. The germline gives CDR1 SGHNT, CDR2 YYREEE (reference sequence). CDR3 sequence reads: CASREWDRGLNEQFF. CDR3 in DNA: TGTGCCAGCAGGGAATGGGACAGGGGGCTGAATGAGCAGTTCTTC.

In DNA form, the CDR3 reads TGTGCCAGCAGCTGGGGGACAGCTAATGAAAAACTGTTTTTT. This encodes CASSWGTANEKLFF. This sequence joins TRBV5-6 and TRBJ1-4; 7 nucleotides line up with TRBD1. Germline lookup yields CDR1 SGHDT and CDR2 YYEEEE. The CDR3 extends over 14 amino acids. The junction had 2 bases not matched to a gene; V was cut back by 3 bases and J by 3 bases.

The CDR3 DNA reads TGCGCCAGCAGCCAAGTTAAAGGGGTCAAGTTCTCTGGCTACACCTTC. It is translated as CASSQVKGVKFSGYTF. The V call is TRBV4-3, the J call TRBJ1-2, with D possibly being TRBD1 (5 bases). This CDR3 is 16 amino acids long. CDR1 is LGHNA and CDR2 is YSLEER in the germline V gene. V dropped 1 base and J dropped 7 bases, with 19 bases sitting between them.

This clone has a handful of counts. The CDR3 region has the DNA TGTGCCAGCAGCCAGACGACCGATTACAATGAGCAGTTCTTC. The encoded protein is CASSQTTDYNEQFF. The gene calls are TRBV6-5 and TRBJ2-1, with unresolved D. This CDR3 has 14 amino acids. Per the germline V gene, CDR1 is MNHEY and CDR2 is SVGAGI. Trimming took 6 bases from V and 4 from J, leaving 13 bases between them.

V is TRBV7-7 and J is TRBJ2-2; 8 bases fit TRBD2. The CDR3 has 16 amino acids. J was trimmed by 5 bases and V by 4 bases; bases with no gene match: 9. From germline, CDR1 is SSHAT and CDR2 FNYEAQ (reference sequence). In DNA, the CDR3 is TGTGCCAGCAGCTCCACAGCGGGAGAAGATACCGGGGAGCTGTTTTTT. Its translation is CASSSTAGEDTGELFF. Drawing the rest from reference TRBV7-7 and TRBJ2-2, the complete variable domain is GAGVSQSPRYKVTKRGQDVTLRCDPISSHATLYWYQQALGQGPEFLTYFNYEAQPDKSGLPSDRFSAERPEGSISTLTIQRTEQRDSAMYRCASSSTAGEDTGELFFGEGSRLTVL.

The table lists this clone with a few counts. This rearrangement joins TRBV7-9 to TRBJ1-1; D not resolved. V gave up 3 bases and J gave up 6 bases, with 11 bases separating them. Germline V CDR1 and CDR2: SEHNR, FQNEAQ (reference sequence). The CDR3 is made up of 13 amino acids. CDR3 DNA: TGTGCCAGCAGCTTCCTTGGGTTCGCTGAAGCTTTCTTT. Translated: CASSFLGFAEAFF.

The chain employs TRBV29-1 and TRBJ1-1; 8 bases agree with TRBD1. CDR1 is SQVTM and CDR2 is ANQGSEA in the germline V gene. CDR3 size: 13 residues. The V gene end was trimmed by 4 bases and the J gene end by 5 bases; junction bases not matched to a gene: 6. The CDR3 loop is CSVAGGAWTEAFF. The CDR3 DNA reads as TGCAGCGTTGCAGGGGGCGCTTGGACTGAAGCTTTCTTT. Together with reference TRBV29-1 and TRBJ1-1, the CDR3 gives the full variable domain: SAVISQKPSRDICQRGTSLTIQCQVDSQVTMMFWYRQQPGQSLTLIATANQGSEATYESGFVIDKFPISRPNLTFSTLTVSNMSPEDSSIYLCSVAGGAWTEAFFGQGTRLTVV.